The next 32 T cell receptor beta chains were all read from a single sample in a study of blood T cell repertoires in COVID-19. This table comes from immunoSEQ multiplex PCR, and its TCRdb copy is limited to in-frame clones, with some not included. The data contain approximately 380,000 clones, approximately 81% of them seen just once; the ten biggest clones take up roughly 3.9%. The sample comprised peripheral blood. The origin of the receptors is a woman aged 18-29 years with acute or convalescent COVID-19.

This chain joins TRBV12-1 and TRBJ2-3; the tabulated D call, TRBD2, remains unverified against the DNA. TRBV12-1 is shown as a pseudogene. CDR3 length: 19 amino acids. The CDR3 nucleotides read TGTGCCAGCAGCTTTGTCCCGACTAGCGGGGGGGCCTGGTCAGATACGCAGTATTTT. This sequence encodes CASSFVPTSGGAWSDTQYF.

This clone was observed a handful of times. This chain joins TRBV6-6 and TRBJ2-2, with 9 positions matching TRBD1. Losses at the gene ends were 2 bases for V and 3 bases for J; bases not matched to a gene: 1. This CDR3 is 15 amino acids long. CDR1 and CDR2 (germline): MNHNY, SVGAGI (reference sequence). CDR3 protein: CASSYRQGDTGELFF. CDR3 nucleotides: TGTGCCAGCAGTTACCGACAGGGGGACACCGGGGAGCTGTTTTTT.

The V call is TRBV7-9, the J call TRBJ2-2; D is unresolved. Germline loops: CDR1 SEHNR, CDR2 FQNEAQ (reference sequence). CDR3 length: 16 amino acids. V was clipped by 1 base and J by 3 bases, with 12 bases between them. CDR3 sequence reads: CASSLDSPQDTGELFF. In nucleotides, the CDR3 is TGTGCCAGCAGCTTAGACTCGCCGCAGGACACCGGGGAGCTGTTTTTT. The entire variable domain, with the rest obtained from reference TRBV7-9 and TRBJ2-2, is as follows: DTGVSQNPRHKITKRGQNVTFRCDPISEHNRLYWYRQTLGQGPEFLTYFQNEAQLEKSRLLSDRFSAERPKGSFSTLEIQRTEQGDSAMYLCASSLDSPQDTGELFFGEGSRLTVL.

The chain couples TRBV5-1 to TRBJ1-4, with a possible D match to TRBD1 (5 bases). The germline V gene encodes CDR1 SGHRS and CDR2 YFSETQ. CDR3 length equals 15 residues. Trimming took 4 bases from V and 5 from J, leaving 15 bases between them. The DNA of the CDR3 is TGCGCCAGCAGCCCTGGCGTGGCAGGGAATGAAAAACTGTTTTTT. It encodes CASSPGVAGNEKLFF. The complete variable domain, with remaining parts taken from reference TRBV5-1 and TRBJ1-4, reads KAGVTQTPRYLIKTRGQQVTLSCSPISGHRSVSWYQQTPGQGLQFLFEYFSETQRNKGNFPGRFSGRQFSNSRSEMNVSTLELGDSALYLCASSPGVAGNEKLFFGSGTQLSVL.

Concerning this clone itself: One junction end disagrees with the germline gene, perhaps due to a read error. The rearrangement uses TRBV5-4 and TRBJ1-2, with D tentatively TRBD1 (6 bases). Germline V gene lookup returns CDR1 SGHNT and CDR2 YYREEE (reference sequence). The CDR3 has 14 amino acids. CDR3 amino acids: CARSLEGGGYGYTF. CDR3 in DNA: TGTGCCCGCAGCTTGGAGGGGGGGGGTTATGGCTACACCTTC.

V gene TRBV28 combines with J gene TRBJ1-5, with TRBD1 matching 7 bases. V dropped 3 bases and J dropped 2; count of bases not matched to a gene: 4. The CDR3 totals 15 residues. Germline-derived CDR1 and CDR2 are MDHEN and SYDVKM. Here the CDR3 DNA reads TGTGCCAGCAGTTTTGACAGGGCCGGCAATCAGCCCCAGCATTTT. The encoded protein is CASSFDRAGNQPQHF.

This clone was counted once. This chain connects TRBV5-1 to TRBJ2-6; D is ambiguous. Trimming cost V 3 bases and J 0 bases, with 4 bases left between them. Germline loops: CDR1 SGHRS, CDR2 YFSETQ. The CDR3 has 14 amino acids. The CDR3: CASSSDSGANVLTF. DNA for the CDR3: TGCGCCAGCAGCTCAGACTCTGGGGCCAACGTCCTGACTTTC.

The CDR3 bases are TGTGCCAGGACGGGGGGGGTTCCAGGCGATCCTCAGCCCCAGCATTTT. Residues: CARTGGVPGDPQPQHF. The chain is built from TRBV6-8 and TRBJ1-5, with D tentatively TRBD1 (5 bases). Germline assignment: CDR1 MNHGY and CDR2 SAAAGT. The CDR3 runs 16 residues. V was clipped by 9 bases and J by 6 bases, with 24 bases between them.

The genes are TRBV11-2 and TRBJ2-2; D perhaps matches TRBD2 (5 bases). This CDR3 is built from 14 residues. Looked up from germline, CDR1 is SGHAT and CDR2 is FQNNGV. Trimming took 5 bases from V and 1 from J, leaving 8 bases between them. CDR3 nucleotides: TGTGCCAGCAGCCCGGACTGGAACACCGGGGAGCTGTTTTTT. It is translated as CASSPDWNTGELFF.

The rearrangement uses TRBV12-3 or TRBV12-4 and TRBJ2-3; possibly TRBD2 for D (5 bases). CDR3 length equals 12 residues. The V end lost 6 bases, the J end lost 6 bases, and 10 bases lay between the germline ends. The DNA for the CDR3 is TGTGCCAGCAGCCGGGATTTCGATACGCAGTATTTT. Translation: CASSRDFDTQYF.

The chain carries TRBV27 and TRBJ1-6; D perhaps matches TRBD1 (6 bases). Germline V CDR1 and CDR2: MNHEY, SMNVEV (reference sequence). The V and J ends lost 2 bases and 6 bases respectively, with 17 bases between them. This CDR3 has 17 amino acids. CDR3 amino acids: CASSLRGTGIRNSPLHF. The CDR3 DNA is TGTGCCAGCAGTTTAAGGGGAACAGGGATACGTAATTCACCCCTCCACTTT.

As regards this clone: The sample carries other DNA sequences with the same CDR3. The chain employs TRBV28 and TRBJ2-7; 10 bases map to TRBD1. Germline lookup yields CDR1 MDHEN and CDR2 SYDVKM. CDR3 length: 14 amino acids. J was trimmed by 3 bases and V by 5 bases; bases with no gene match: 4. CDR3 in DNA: TGTGCCAGCAGTCCGGGGACAGGGGACTACGAGCAGTACTTC. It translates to CASSPGTGDYEQYF.

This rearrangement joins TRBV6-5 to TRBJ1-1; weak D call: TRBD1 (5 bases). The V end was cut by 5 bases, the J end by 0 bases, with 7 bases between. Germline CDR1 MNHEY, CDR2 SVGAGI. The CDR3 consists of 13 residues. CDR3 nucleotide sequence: TGTGCCAGCAGTACACAGGTGAACACTGAAGCTTTCTTT. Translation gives CASSTQVNTEAFF.

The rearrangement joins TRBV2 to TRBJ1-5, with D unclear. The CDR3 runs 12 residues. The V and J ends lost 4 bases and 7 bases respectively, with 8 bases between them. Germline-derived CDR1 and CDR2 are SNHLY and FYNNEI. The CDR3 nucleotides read TGTGCCAGCAGTGGTGGGGAGCAGCCCCAGCATTTT. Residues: CASSGGEQPQHF.

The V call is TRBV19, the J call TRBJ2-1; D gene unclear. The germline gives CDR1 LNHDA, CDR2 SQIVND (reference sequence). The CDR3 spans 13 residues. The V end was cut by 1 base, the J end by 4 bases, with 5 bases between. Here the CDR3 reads CASSIVAYNEQFF. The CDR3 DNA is TGTGCCAGTAGTATAGTGGCATACAATGAGCAGTTCTTC. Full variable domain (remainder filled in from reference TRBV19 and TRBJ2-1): DGGITQSPKYLFRKEGQNVTLSCEQNLNHDAMYWYRQDPGQGLRLIYYSQIVNDFQKGDIAEGYSVSREKKESFPLTVTSAQKNPTAFYLCASSIVAYNEQFFGPGTRLTVL.

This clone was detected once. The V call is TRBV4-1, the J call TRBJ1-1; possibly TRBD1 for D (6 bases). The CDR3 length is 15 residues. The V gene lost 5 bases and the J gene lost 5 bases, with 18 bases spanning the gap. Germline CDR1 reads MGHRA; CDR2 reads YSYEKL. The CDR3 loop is CASSIDRPIGTEAFF. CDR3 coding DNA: TGCGCCAGCAGCATCGACAGGCCCATCGGGACTGAAGCTTTCTTT.

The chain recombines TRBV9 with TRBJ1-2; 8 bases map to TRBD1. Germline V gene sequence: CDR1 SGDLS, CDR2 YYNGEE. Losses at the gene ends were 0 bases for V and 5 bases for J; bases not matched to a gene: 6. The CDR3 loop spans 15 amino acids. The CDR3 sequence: CASSVARQGAYGYTF. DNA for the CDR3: TGTGCCAGCAGCGTAGCGCGGCAGGGGGCGTATGGCTACACCTTC. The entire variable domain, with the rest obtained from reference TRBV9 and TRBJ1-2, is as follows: DSGVTQTPKHLITATGQRVTLRCSPRSGDLSVYWYQQSLDQGLQFLIQYYNGEERAKGNILERFSAQQFPDLHSELNLSSLELGDSALYFCASSVARQGAYGYTFGSGTRLTVV.

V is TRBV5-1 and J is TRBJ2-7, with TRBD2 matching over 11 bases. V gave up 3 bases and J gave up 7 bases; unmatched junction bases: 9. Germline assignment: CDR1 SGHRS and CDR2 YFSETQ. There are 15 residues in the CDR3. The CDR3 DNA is TGCGCCAGCAGCTCCGTACTAGCGGGAGCTGAAGAGCAGTACTTC. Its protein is CASSSVLAGAEEQYF.

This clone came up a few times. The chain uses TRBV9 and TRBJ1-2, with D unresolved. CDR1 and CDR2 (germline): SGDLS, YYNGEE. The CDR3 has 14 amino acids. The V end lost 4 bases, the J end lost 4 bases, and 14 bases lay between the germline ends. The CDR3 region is CASSSATGIYGYTF. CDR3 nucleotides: TGTGCCAGCAGCTCCGCCACGGGTATCTATGGCTACACCTTC.

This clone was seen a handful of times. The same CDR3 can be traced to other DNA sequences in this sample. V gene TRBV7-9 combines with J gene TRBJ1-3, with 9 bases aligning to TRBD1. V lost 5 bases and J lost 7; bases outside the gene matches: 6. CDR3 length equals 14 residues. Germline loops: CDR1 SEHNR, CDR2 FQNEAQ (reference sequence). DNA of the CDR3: TGTGCCAGCAGCCCGGGACAGGGATTCAACACCATATATTTT. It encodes CASSPGQGFNTIYF.

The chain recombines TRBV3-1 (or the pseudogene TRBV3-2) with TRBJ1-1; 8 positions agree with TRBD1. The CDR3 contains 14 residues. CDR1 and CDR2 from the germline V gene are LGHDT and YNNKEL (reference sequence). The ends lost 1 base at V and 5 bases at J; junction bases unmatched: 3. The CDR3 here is CASSQAWTGTEAFF. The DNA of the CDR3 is TGTGCCAGCAGCCAAGCTTGGACAGGGACTGAAGCTTTCTTT.

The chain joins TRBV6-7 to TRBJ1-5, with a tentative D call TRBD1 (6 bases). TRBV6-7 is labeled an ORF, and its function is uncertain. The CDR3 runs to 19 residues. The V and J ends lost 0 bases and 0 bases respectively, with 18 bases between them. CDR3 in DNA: TGTGCCAGCAGTTACTCGAGTCAGGGGAAGACCCGTAGCAATCAGCCCCAGCATTTT. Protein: CASSYSSQGKTRSNQPQHF.

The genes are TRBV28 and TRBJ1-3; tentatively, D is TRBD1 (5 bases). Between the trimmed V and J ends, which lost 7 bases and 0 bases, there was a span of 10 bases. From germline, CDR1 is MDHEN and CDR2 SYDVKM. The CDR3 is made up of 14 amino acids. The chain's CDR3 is CASKEGSSGNTIYF. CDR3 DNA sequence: TGTGCCAGCAAGGAGGGGAGCTCTGGAAACACCATATATTTT.

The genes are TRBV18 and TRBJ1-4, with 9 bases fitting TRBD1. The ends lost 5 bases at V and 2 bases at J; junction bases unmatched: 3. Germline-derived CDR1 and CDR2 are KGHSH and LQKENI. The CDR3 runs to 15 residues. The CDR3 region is CASSGQGSTNEKLFF. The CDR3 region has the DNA TGTGCCAGCTCAGGACAGGGGTCGACTAATGAAAAACTGTTTTTT.

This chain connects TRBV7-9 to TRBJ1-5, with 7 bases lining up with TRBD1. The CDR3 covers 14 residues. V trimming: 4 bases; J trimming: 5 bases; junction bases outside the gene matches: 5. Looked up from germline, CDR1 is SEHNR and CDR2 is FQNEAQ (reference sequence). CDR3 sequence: CASSSGQVHQPQHF. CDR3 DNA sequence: TGTGCCAGCAGCTCCGGACAGGTCCATCAGCCCCAGCATTTT.

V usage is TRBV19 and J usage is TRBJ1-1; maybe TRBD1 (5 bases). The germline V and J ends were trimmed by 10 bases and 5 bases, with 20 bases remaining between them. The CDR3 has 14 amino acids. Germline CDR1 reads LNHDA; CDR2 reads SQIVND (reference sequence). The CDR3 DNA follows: TGTGCCACCACGACCCGGGGGAGGGAGACTGAAGCTTTCTTT. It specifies CATTTRGRETEAFF.

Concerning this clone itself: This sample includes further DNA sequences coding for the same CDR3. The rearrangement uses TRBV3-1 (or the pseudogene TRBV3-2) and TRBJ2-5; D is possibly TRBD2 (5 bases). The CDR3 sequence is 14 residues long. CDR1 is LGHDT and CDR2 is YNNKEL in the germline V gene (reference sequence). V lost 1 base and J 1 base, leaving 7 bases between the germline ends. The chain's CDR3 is CASSQASGQETQYF. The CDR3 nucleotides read TGTGCCAGCAGCCAAGCCAGCGGCCAAGAGACCCAGTACTTC.

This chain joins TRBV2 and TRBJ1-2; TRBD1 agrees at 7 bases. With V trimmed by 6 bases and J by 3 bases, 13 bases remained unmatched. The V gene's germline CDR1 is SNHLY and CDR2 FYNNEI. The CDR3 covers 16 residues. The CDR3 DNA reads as TGTGCCAGCAGGGAACTTACAGGGGCAAGAGACTATGGCTACACCTTC. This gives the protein CASRELTGARDYGYTF.

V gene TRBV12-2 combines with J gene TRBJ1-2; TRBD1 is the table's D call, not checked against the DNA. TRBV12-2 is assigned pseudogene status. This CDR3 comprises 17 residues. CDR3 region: CASRFPETGGVNYGYTF. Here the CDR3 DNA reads TGTGCAAGTCGCTTCCCCGAGACAGGGGGTGTCAACTATGGCTACACCTTC.

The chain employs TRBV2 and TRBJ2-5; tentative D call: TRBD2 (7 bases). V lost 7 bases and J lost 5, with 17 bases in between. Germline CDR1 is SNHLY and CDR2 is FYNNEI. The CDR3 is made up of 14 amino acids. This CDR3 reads CASKVRGAGETQYF. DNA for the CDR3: TGTGCCAGCAAGGTCCGGGGGGCCGGGGAGACCCAGTACTTC.

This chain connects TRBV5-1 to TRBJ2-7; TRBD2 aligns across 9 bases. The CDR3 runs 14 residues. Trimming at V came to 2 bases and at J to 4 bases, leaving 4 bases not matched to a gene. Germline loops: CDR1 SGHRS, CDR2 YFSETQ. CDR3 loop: CASSLLAGDYEQYF. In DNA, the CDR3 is TGCGCCAGCAGCTTATTAGCGGGAGATTACGAGCAGTACTTC.

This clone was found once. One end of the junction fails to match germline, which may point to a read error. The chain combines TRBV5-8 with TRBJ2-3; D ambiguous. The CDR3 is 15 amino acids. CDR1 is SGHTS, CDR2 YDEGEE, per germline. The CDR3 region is CASILFGANTDTQYF. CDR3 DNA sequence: TGTGCCAGCATCTTGTTTGGAGCGAACACAGATACGCAGTATTTT.